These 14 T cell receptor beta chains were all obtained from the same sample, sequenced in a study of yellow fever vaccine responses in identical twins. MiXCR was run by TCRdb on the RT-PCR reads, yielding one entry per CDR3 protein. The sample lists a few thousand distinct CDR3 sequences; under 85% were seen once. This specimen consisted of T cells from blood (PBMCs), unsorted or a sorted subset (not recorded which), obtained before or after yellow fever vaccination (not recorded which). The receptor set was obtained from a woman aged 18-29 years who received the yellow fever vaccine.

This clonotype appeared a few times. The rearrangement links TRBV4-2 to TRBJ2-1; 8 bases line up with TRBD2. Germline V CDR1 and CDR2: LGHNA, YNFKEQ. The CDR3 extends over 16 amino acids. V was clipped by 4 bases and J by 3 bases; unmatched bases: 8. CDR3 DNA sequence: TGTGCCAGCAGCCCCAACCCCGGGACTAGCTACAATGAGCAGTTCTTC. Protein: CASSPNPGTSYNEQFF.

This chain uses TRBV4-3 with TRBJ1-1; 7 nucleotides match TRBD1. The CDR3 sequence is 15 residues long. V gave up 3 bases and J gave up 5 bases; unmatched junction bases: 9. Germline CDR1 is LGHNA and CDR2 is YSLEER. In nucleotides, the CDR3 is TGCGCCAGCAGCCATCGACAGGGAAGTGAAACTGAAGCTTTCTTT. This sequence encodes CASSHRQGSETEAFF.

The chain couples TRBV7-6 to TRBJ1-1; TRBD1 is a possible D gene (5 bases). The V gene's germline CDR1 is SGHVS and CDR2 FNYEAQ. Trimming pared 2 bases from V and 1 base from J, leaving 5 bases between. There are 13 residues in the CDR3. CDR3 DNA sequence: TGTGCCAGCAGCTTACAGGGGAACACTGAAGCTTTCTTT. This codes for CASSLQGNTEAFF.

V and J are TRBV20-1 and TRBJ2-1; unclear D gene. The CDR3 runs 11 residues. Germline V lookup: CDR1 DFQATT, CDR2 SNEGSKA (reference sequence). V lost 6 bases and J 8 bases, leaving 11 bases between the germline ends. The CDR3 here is CSADVIDEQFF. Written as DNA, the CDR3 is TGCAGTGCCGATGTTATAGATGAGCAGTTCTTC.

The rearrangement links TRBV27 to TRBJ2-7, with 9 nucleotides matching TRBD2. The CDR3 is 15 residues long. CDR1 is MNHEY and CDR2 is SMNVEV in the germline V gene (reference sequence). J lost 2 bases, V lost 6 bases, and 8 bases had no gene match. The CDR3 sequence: CASRSVAGAPYEQYF. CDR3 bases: TGTGCCAGCAGGTCCGTAGCGGGAGCGCCCTACGAGCAGTACTTC.

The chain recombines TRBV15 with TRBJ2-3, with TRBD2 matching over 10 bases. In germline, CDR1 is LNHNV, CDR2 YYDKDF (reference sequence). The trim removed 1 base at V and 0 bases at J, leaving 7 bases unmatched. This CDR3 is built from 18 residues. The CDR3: CATSRVPTSGTSTDTQYF. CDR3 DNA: TGTGCCACCAGCAGAGTCCCTACTAGCGGGACAAGCACAGATACGCAGTATTTT. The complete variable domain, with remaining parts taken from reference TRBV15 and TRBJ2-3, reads DAMVIQNPRYQVTQFGKPVTLSCSQTLNHNVMYWYQQKSSQAPKLLFHYYDKDFNNEADTPDNFQSRRPNTSFCFLDIRSPGLGDTAMYLCATSRVPTSGTSTDTQYFGPGTRLTVL.

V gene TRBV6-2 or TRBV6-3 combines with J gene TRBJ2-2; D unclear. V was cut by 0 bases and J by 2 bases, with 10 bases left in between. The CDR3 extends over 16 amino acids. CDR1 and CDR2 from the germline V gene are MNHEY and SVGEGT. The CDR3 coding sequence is TGTGCCAGCAGTTACTCGACATCGTCAAACACCGGGGAGCTGTTTTTT. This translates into CASSYSTSSNTGELFF.

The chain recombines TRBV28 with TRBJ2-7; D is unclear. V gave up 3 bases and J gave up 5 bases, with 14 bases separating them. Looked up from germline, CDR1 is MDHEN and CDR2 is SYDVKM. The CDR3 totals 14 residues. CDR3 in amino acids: CASSLGLEADEQYF. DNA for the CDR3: TGTGCCAGCAGTTTGGGCCTCGAAGCCGACGAGCAGTACTTC.

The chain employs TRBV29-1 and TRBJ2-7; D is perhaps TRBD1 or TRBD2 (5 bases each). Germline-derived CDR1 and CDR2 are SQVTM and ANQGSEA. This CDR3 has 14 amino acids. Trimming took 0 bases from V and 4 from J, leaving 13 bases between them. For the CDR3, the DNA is TGCAGCGTTGAAGAGCCGGGACGGGAATACGAGCAGTACTTC. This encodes CSVEEPGREYEQYF.

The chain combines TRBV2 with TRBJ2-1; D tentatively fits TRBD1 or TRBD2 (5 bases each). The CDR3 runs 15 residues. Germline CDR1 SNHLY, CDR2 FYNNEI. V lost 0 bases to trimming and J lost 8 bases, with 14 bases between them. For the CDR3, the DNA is TGTGCCAGCAGTGAAGCCGGGGCGCCAGGCGATGAGCAGTTCTTC. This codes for CASSEAGAPGDEQFF.

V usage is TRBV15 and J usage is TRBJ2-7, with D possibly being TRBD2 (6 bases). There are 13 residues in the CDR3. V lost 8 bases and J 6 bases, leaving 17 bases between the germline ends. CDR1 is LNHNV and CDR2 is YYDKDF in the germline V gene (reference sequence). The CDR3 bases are TGTGCCACCCAAGGGACTCCTAAAAGCGAGCAGTACTTC. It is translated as CATQGTPKSEQYF.

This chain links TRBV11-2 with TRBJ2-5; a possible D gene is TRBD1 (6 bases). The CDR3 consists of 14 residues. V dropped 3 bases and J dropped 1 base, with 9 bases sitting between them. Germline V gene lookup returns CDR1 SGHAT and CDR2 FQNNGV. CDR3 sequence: CASSFRDTQETQYF. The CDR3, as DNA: TGTGCCAGCAGCTTCCGGGACACCCAAGAGACCCAGTACTTC.

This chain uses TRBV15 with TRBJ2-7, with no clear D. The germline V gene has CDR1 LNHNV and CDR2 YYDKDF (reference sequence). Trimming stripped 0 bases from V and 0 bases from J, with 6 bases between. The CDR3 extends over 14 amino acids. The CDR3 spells CATSRDRYSYEQYF. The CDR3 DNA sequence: TGTGCCACCAGCAGAGACAGATACTCCTACGAGCAGTACTTC.

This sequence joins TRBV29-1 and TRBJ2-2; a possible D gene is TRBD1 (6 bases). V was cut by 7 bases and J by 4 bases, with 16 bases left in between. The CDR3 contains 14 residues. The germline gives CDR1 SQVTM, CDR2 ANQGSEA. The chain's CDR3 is CSATGLASTGELFF. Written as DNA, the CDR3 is TGCAGCGCTACAGGGTTGGCGAGCACCGGGGAGCTGTTTTTT.